This T cell receptor (beta chain) is drawn from a study of blood T cell repertoires in COVID-19. Looking at the study overall: Samples representing acute and convalescent COVID-19 were sourced from the United States, Italy and Spain. T cells, B-cell-depleted T cells, or PBMCs supplied cDNA or gDNA.

Comments on this clone: Sequence at one end of the junction differs from germline and may be a read error.

Authors' processing steps: Amplifying reference gene primers gave estimates of nucleated cell counts. The protocol was immunoSEQ multiplex PCR, while the TCRdb copy is restricted to in-frame clones and leaves out a portion. V and J calls plus clone size are reproduced from that table; the DNA served to infer D and trimming. This sample has some 150,000 clones, with over 65% found just once. This CDR3 comprises 19 residues. Per the germline V gene, CDR1 is MGHRA and CDR2 is YSYEKL. The chain recombines TRBV4-1 with TRBJ2-3; a possible D gene is TRBD1 (7 bases). Source material: peripheral blood. The receptor was isolated from a human donor in a cohort sampled during active COVID-19. CDR3 sequence (DNA): TGCGCCAGCAGCGAAGAGACAGGGACTGTCTGGCGTGGCACAGATACGCAGTATTTT. Translated: CASSEETGTVWRGTDTQYF.